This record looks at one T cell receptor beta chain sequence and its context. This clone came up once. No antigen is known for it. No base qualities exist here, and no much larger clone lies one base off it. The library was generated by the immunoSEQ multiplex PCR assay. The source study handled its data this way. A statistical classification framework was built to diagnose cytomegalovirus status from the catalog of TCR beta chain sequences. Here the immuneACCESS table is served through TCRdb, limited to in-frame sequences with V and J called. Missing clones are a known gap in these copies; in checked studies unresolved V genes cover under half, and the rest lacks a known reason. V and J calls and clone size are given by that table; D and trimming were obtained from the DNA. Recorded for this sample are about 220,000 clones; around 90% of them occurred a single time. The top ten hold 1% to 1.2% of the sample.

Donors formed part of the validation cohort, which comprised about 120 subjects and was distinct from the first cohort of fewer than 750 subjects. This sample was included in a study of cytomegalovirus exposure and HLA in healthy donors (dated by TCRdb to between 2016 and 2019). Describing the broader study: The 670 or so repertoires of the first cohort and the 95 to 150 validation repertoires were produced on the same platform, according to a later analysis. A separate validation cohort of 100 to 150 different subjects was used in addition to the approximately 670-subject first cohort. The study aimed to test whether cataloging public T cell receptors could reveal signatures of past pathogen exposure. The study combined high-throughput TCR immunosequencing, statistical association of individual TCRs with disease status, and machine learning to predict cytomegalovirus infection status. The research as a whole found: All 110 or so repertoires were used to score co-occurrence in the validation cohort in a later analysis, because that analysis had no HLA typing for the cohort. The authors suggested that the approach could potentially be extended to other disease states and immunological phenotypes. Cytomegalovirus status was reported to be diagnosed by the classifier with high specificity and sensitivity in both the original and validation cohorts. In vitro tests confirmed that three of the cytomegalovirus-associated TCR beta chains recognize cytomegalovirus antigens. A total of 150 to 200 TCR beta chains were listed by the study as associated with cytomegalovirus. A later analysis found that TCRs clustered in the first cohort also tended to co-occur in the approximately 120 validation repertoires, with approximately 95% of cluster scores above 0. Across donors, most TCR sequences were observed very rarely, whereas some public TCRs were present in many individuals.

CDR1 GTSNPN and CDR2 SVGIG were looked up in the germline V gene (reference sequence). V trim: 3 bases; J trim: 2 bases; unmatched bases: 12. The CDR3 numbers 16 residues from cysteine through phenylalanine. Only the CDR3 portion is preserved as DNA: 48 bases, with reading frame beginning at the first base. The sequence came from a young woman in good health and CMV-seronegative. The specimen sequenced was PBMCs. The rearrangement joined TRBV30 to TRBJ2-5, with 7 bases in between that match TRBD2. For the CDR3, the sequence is CAWSRSRGTIQETQYF. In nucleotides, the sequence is TGTGCCTGGAGCAGGTCGCGGGGGACTATACAAGAGACCCAGTACTTC.